These T cell receptor beta chains were read from a single sample in a study of graft-versus-host responses after intestinal transplantation. Clones were read by immunoSEQ multiplex PCR, and TCRdb kept only the in-frame ones, dropping some. The sample carries roughly 80,000 clones, roughly 90% recorded once. The sample consisted of PBMCs, taken 98 days after intestinal transplantation. The receptors originated from a human patient who received an intestinal transplant, so some T cells may come from the graft donor. The CDR3 runs from the conserved cysteine through the conserved F or W. Each record gives: V gene, CDR3 protein.

TRBV10-3 CAISPGLGYEQYF
TRBV4-1 CASSPTWTGSSYEQYF
TRBV9 CASSVEKGDRVTRPSTDTQYF
TRBV6-1 CASSEGQGADTQYF
TRBV4-3 CASSQGVGQGAREQYF
TRBV2 CASSGGLVGPTDTQYF
TRBV2 CASNWDRAAYGYTF
TRBV4-1 CASSRVWGAGGSEDTQYF
TRBV6-5 CASRMTGATNTEAFF
TRBV5-6 CASSLLAGGDEQFF
TRBV28 CASSFGVGYTF
TRBV6-5 CASSGRQGQETQYF
TRBV27 CASSLWAGGSYNSPLHF
TRBV7-9 CASSFRADTQYF
TRBV13 CASSPEGLDTDTQYF
TRBV7-7 CASSTGTGMGAGELFF
TRBV27 CASSLFQGSLPYEQYF
TRBV6-1 CASGAGTDTQYF
TRBV6-5 CASSYLRDQPQHF
TRBV6-5 CASSYRDVSTDTQYF
TRBV6-5 CASRGGAGVTQPQHF
TRBV6-5 CASSENFGVGSGEYF
TRBV30 CAWSVTEGSPLHF
TRBV13 CASSVGLAGVMGEQYF
TRBV9 CASSGGTGMYEQYF
TRBV14 CASSQVYTHSNQPQHF
TRBV7-9 CASSLGRNGRNTEAFF
TRBV18 CASSPLGTGNTIYF
TRBV19 CASIPRGRHQPQHF
TRBV6-1 CASSAEGWSSYEQYF
TRBV6-5 CASTLRGLSTDTQYF
TRBV30 CAWSVKGVDEQFF
TRBV6-1 CASSFGARYEQYF
TRBV19 CASSSQIQGPPLHF
TRBV5-1 CASSLWGGLGYTF
TRBV19 CASSTPGAFSGNTIYF
TRBV2 CASSATVSSYNSPLHF
TRBV28 CASSARQGLSEKLFF
TRBV30 CALSGLRASGYNEQFF
TRBV20-1 CSAANEKLFF
TRBV28 CASSLFDRVSYNEQFF
TRBV6-4 CASSDSAGGYNEQFF
TRBV5-1 CASSLGQGAGNTIYF
TRBV15 CASRTSQETQYF
TRBV6-5 CASSYGSSGDQNF
TRBV10-3 CAISESGGWRSTEAFF